These 29 T cell receptor beta chains were all obtained from the same sample, sequenced in a study of response to subunit inactivated influenza vaccine. Each CDR3 protein gets one entry after TCRdb re-called the RT-PCR reads with MiXCR. Of 710,000 or so distinct CDR3 sequences in the sample, approximately 15% were seen once. Material: PBMCs from blood, obtained roughly 12 days after vaccination. The receptors shown here come from a man between 50 and 59 years old who received an inactivated influenza vaccine.

This clonotype has a handful of counts. CDR3 sequence (DNA): TGCGCCAGCAGCTCCGGGACTAGCGGGGGGACCCACCAAGAGACCCAGTACTTC. Its translation is CASSSGTSGGTHQETQYF. The chain couples TRBV5-1 to TRBJ2-5; TRBD2 agrees at 15 bases. V was pared by 3 bases and J by 0 bases, with 6 bases of the junction left unmatched. The CDR3 is 18 residues long. The V gene's germline CDR1 is SGHRS and CDR2 YFSETQ.

This clonotype was recorded at least ten times. The CDR3 sequence: CASSLRRANTGELFF. Here the CDR3 DNA reads TGTGCCAGCAGTTTGCGGAGGGCGAACACCGGGGAGCTGTTTTTT. V is TRBV12-3 or TRBV12-4 and J is TRBJ2-2; D might be TRBD2 (6 bases). Trimming left V 3 bases short and J 0 bases short, with 8 bases between. There are 15 residues in the CDR3.

This chain uses TRBV10-2 with TRBJ2-1; D tentatively reads TRBD1 or TRBD2 (5 bases each). The CDR3 consists of 16 residues. Trimming pared 0 bases from V and 3 bases from J, leaving 12 bases between. The germline CDR1 and CDR2 sequences are WSHSY and SAAADI. CDR3 bases: TGCGCCAGCAGTGAGTCCGAGGGACCAAACTACAATGAGCAGTTCTTC. It codes for CASSESEGPNYNEQFF.

V gene TRBV23-1 combines with J gene TRBJ2-1; D possibly corresponds to TRBD2 (5 bases). TRBV23-1 carries the ORF label, with uncertain function. CDR3 length: 13 residues. V was shortened by 0 bases and J by 7 bases, with 7 bases between the two germline ends. Written as DNA, the CDR3 is TGCGCCAGCAGTCAATCAGGCGGGAATGAGCAGTTCTTC. Translation gives CASSQSGGNEQFF.

This clonotype was seen a handful of times. The chain links TRBV7-2 to TRBJ2-1; 8 bases agree with TRBD2. Germline V lookup: CDR1 SGHTA, CDR2 FQGNSA. The length of the CDR3 is 16 residues. V shed 6 bases and J 8 bases; nucleotides not matched to a gene: 15. The CDR3 here is CASRPWSSGGGDEQFF. CDR3 bases: TGTGCCAGCAGACCCTGGTCATCCGGGGGGGGCGATGAGCAGTTCTTC.

The sample holds a few counts of this clonotype. One end of the junction does not line up with germline, which may come from a read error. This chain connects TRBV7-2 to TRBJ2-5; 13 nucleotides align to TRBD2. The CDR3 is 14 residues long. CDR1 is SGHTA, CDR2 FQGNSA, per germline. CDR3 DNA sequence: TGTGCCAGCAGCTTATGGACTAGCGGGGGCCCGGACCACTTC. Protein product: CASSLWTSGGPDHF.

The CDR3 sequence is CASSPYSVFSYEQYF. The CDR3 DNA reads TGCGCCAGCAGCCCCTACTCTGTCTTTTCCTACGAGCAGTACTTC. The V call is TRBV4-3, the J call TRBJ2-7; D unclear. With 4 bases removed from V and 1 base from J, the gap between germline ends came to 14 bases. This CDR3 comprises 15 residues. CDR1 and CDR2 from the germline V gene are LGHNA and YSLEER.

V is TRBV4-3 and J is TRBJ2-2, with 14 bases identical to TRBD2. Looked up from germline, CDR1 is LGHNA and CDR2 is YSLEER. The J segment lost 7 bases and the V segment lost 4 bases, leaving 8 bases of the junction unmatched. The CDR3 spans 17 residues. The CDR3 coding sequence is TGCGCCAGCAGCCCCCGGACTAGCGGGGGGTCTCTCGGGGAGCTGTTTTTT. Encoded protein: CASSPRTSGGSLGELFF.

This chain links TRBV29-1 with TRBJ2-2; 7 bases fit TRBD1. CDR1 and CDR2 (germline): SQVTM, ANQGSEA. V lost 3 bases, J lost 1 base, and 8 bases stayed unmatched. The CDR3 loop spans 16 amino acids. The CDR3 bases are TGCAGCGTTGAGTTTAAAAGGACAGGGAACACCGGGGAGCTGTTTTTT. It translates to CSVEFKRTGNTGELFF.

This clonotype was picked up a small number of times. CDR3 bases: TGTGCCAGCAGCCAAGGTTTGGGACTAGCGGCCACAGATACGCAGTATTTT. This encodes CASSQGLGLAATDTQYF. This chain connects TRBV3-1 to TRBJ2-3; 11 positions agree with TRBD2. J lost 2 bases, V lost 1 base, and 5 bases had no gene match. Germline lookup yields CDR1 LGHDT and CDR2 YNNKEL (reference sequence). The CDR3 totals 17 residues.

This rearrangement joins TRBV3-1 to TRBJ1-2; TRBD1 aligns across 8 bases. J gave up 7 bases and V 0 bases, and 7 bases lay outside the gene matches. Germline CDR1 LGHDT, CDR2 YNNKEL (reference sequence). The CDR3 loop spans 15 amino acids. The CDR3 loop reads CASSQETGGISGYTF. CDR3 DNA: TGTGCCAGCAGCCAAGAAACAGGGGGAATCTCTGGCTACACCTTC.

The chain couples TRBV5-1 to TRBJ2-4; the match to TRBD1 covers 7 bases. CDR1 and CDR2 from the germline V gene are SGHRS and YFSETQ. The CDR3 has 18 residues. The V gene end was trimmed by 4 bases and the J gene end by 1 base; junction bases not matched to a gene: 14. The DNA of the CDR3 is TGCGCCAGCAGCCCTGAACCGGGACAGTCGACTGCCAAAAACATTCAGTACTTC. This codes for CASSPEPGQSTAKNIQYF.

This clonotype came up many times. This rearrangement joins TRBV7-8 to TRBJ2-1; 10 nucleotides line up with TRBD2. The germline CDR1 and CDR2 sequences are SGHVS and FQNEAQ. This CDR3 is built from 16 residues. V shed 2 bases, J shed 8 bases, and the junction held 9 bases outside the gene matches. For the CDR3, the DNA is TGTGCCAGCAGCTTATTTCCAACTAGCGGGGTGGATGAGCAGTTCTTC. It translates to CASSLFPTSGVDEQFF. Full variable domain (missing parts from reference TRBV7-8 and TRBJ2-1): GAGVSQSPRYKVAKRGQDVALRCDPISGHVSLFWYQQALGQGPEFLTYFQNEAQLDKSGLPSDRFFAERPEGSVSTLKIQRTQQEDSAVYLCASSLFPTSGVDEQFFGPGTRLTVL.

This clonotype was observed a few times. V gene TRBV7-3 combines with J gene TRBJ2-1, with TRBD1 matching over 8 bases. The CDR3 covers 16 residues. The germline V gene has CDR1 SGHTA and CDR2 FQGTGA. J lost 6 bases, V lost 6 bases, and 13 bases had no gene match. The CDR3 nucleotides read TGTGCCAGCAGTCGACTCCCCGGGACAGGCGTCAATGAGCAGTTCTTC. Protein: CASSRLPGTGVNEQFF.

The J gene is TRBJ1-2, the V gene TRBV5-6; D gene ambiguous. Germline CDR1 is SGHDT and CDR2 is YYEEEE. The V gene lost 2 bases and the J gene lost 4 bases, with 18 bases spanning the gap. The CDR3 is 16 amino acids. The CDR3 sequence: CASSFIPSGPGYGYTF. The CDR3 nucleotides read TGTGCCAGCAGCTTCATCCCGTCCGGACCGGGCTATGGCTACACCTTC.

This clonotype was seen only a few times. The chain couples TRBV7-2 to TRBJ2-7; weak D call: TRBD2 (6 bases). There are 17 residues in the CDR3. Germline V gene sequence: CDR1 SGHTA, CDR2 FQGNSA. V was clipped by 2 bases and J by 2 bases, with 19 bases between them. CDR3 residues: CASSLRETRSTAYEQYF. CDR3 nucleotides: TGTGCCAGCAGCTTACGAGAGACTAGATCAACAGCCTACGAGCAGTACTTC.

This clonotype has a handful of counts. CDR3 coding DNA: TGTGCCAGCATCGACGGTCTTACCTACGAGCAGTACTTC. It is translated as CASIDGLTYEQYF. V gene TRBV28 combines with J gene TRBJ2-7, with unresolved D. Germline lookup yields CDR1 MDHEN and CDR2 SYDVKM. CDR3 length: 13 residues. V was pared by 7 bases and J by 2 bases, with 12 bases between.

This clonotype has a handful of counts. The V call is TRBV6-2 or TRBV6-3, the J call TRBJ1-5; D unresolved. Trimming cost V 0 bases and J 3 bases, with 3 bases left between them. The CDR3 is 13 amino acids. Germline V gene lookup returns CDR1 MNHEY and CDR2 SVGEGT. The CDR3 DNA is TGTGCCAGCAGTTACTCCCTCAATCAGCCCCAGCATTTT. This encodes CASSYSLNQPQHF.

This clonotype showed up just a few times. The V gene is TRBV7-8, the J gene TRBJ2-3; possible D gene TRBD2, 6 bases. The CDR3 runs 18 residues. V shed 1 base and J shed 3 bases, with 20 bases lying between them. Germline V gives CDR1 SGHVS, CDR2 FQNEAQ. The CDR3 protein is CASSLVGRSGVATDTQYF. Here the CDR3 DNA reads TGTGCCAGCAGCTTAGTGGGGAGGAGCGGCGTGGCGACAGATACGCAGTATTTT.

V gene TRBV5-6 combines with J gene TRBJ2-3; 9 bases map to TRBD1. The CDR3 length is 14 residues. Unmatched junction bases numbered 10, after V lost 4 bases and J lost 10 bases. CDR1 SGHDT and CDR2 YYEEEE come from the germline V gene. The CDR3 region has the DNA TGTGCCAGCAGCCTCCGGGACAGGGCAGGGGCGCAGTATTTT. Its translation is CASSLRDRAGAQYF.

V usage is TRBV20-1 and J usage is TRBJ2-1; D not resolved. The germline V and J ends were trimmed by 7 bases and 3 bases, with 10 bases remaining between them. CDR1 DFQATT and CDR2 SNEGSKA come from the germline V gene (reference sequence). The length of the CDR3 is 12 residues. CDR3 nucleotide sequence: TGCAGTGGTGGTGGGGTCTACAATGAGCAGTTCTTC. This gives the protein CSGGGVYNEQFF.

This clonotype appeared a few times. The chain couples TRBV28 to TRBJ1-2, with no clear D. V was clipped by 2 bases and J by 7 bases, with 11 bases between them. CDR1 is MDHEN, CDR2 SYDVKM, per germline. The CDR3 sequence is 13 residues long. The chain's CDR3 is CASSLEFSLGYTF. CDR3 DNA: TGTGCCAGCAGTTTAGAGTTTTCCCTTGGCTACACCTTC.

As regards this clonotype: The junction differs from germline at one of its ends, possibly a read error. This chain uses TRBV5-4 with TRBJ2-5; the D gene is possibly TRBD2 (5 bases). The CDR3 extends over 12 amino acids. From germline, CDR1 is SGHNT and CDR2 YYREEE (reference sequence). As DNA, the CDR3 is TGTGCCATCAGCGGCCTCCAAGAGACCCAGTACTTC. Translating it yields CAISGLQETQYF.

This clonotype was observed a few times. The chain is built from TRBV5-5 and TRBJ2-1, with a possible D match to TRBD2 (5 bases). V was cut by 0 bases and J by 3 bases, with 10 bases left in between. CDR1 is SGHKS and CDR2 is YYEKEE in the germline V gene (reference sequence). CDR3 length: 15 residues. The CDR3 reads CASSLVGRGYNEQFF. CDR3 DNA: TGTGCCAGCAGCTTGGTGGGCCGGGGCTACAATGAGCAGTTCTTC.

This clonotype has just a few counts. This chain uses TRBV12-3 or TRBV12-4 with TRBJ1-4; D gene ambiguous. The CDR3 is 17 amino acids. Trimming left V 5 bases short and J 0 bases short, with 16 bases between. The CDR3 coding sequence is TGTGCCAGCAGTGAAGTCCGGGCCATCGCAACTAATGAAAAACTGTTTTTT. Encoded protein: CASSEVRAIATNEKLFF.

In this sample, this clonotype turned up a few times. The chain couples TRBV4-2 to TRBJ2-3; D gene uncertain. Trimming stripped 5 bases from V and 4 bases from J, with 13 bases between. CDR3 length: 14 amino acids. The germline V gene encodes CDR1 LGHNA and CDR2 YNFKEQ. CDR3 sequence: CASSSSAVADTQYF. The CDR3 DNA follows: TGTGCCAGCAGCTCCTCCGCCGTTGCAGATACGCAGTATTTT.

This clonotype was seen only a few times. The genes are TRBV2 and TRBJ2-2; D could derive from TRBD1 or TRBD2 (5 bases each). V lost 4 bases and J lost 4, with 16 bases in between. The CDR3 covers 16 residues. CDR1 and CDR2 (germline): SNHLY, FYNNEI. As DNA, the CDR3 is TGTGCCAGCAGTGTCGTCTCTGTTGGGGGCACCGGGGAGCTGTTTTTT. It encodes CASSVVSVGGTGELFF. The full variable domain, rest sourced from reference TRBV2 and TRBJ2-2, is EPEVTQTPSHQVTQMGQEVILRCVPISNHLYFYWYRQILGQKVEFLVSFYNNEISEKSEIFDDQFSVERPDGSNFTLKIRSTKLEDSAMYFCASSVVSVGGTGELFFGEGSRLTVL.

This clonotype was seen more than once but under ten times. The gene calls are TRBV7-9 and TRBJ2-3, with 11 positions matching TRBD2. Looked up from germline, CDR1 is SEHNR and CDR2 is FQNEAQ (reference sequence). This CDR3 is 16 amino acids long. J gave up 5 bases and V 7 bases, and 11 bases lay outside the gene matches. The CDR3 nucleotides read TGTGCCAGCAACCGAGTTAGCGGGAGGGCCTTAGATACGCAGTATTTT. This translates into CASNRVSGRALDTQYF.

This clonotype was picked up a small number of times. This chain joins TRBV11-2 and TRBJ1-3; the D gene is possibly TRBD1 (6 bases). There are 16 residues in the CDR3. The V end was cut by 4 bases, the J end by 2 bases, with 15 bases between. Germline lookup yields CDR1 SGHAT and CDR2 FQNNGV. CDR3 loop: CASSSLRGYAGNTIYF. The CDR3 DNA reads as TGTGCCAGCAGCTCGCTGAGGGGGTATGCTGGAAACACCATATATTTT.